One and the same sample provided the 28 T cell receptor delta chains below, sequenced in a study of gamma-delta T cells after stem cell transplantation. TCRdb ran CATT on the RT-PCR reads. The table has about 2,200 delta-chain clones, approximately 30% seen once; the top ten hold 30% to 45%. The specimen was gamma-delta T cells. All receptors derive from a human donor. It is not recorded whose cells these are; they may come from a transplant donor.

J is TRDJ1 and V is TRDV2, with D unclear. Germline V lookup: CDR1 GEAIGNYY, CDR2 EKD. This CDR3 has 14 residues. Trimming stripped 3 bases from V and 7 bases from J, with 17 bases between. CDR3 nucleotide sequence: TGTGCCTGTGACCCAATCGGGTCCTTAGGTAAACTCATCTTT. Translating it yields CACDPIGSLGKLIF.

This clone has just a few counts. The TCRdb record carries a much larger clone's protein, which differs from this DNA's translation at residue 12; a read error is the likely cause, and the protein listed here is the DNA translation. The chain uses TRDV2 and TRDJ1; 9 nucleotides match TRDD3. From germline, CDR1 is GEAIGNYY and CDR2 EKD. V gave up 1 base and J gave up 0 bases; unmatched junction bases: 14. The CDR3 runs to 19 residues. The CDR3: CACDTLDLGDDTYTDKLIF. The CDR3 DNA is TGTGCCTGTGACACTTTGGACCTGGGGGATGACACGTACACCGATAAACTCATCTTT.

V is TRDV2 and J is TRDJ1; 9 bases line up with TRDD3. Germline CDR1 is GEAIGNYY and CDR2 is EKD. The J segment lost 0 bases and the V segment lost 5 bases, leaving 6 bases of the junction unmatched. This CDR3 is 15 amino acids long. The CDR3 is CACVGLGENTDKLIF. The CDR3 DNA reads TGTGCCTGTGTAGGACTGGGGGAAAACACCGATAAACTCATCTTT.

A note on this clone: This probably arose from a read error, given a far larger clone one base away. The rearrangement links TRDV2 to TRDJ1; no reliable D call. This CDR3 spans 13 amino acids. Per the germline V gene, CDR1 is GEAIGNYY and CDR2 is EKD. V shed 5 bases and J shed 0 bases, with 9 bases lying between them. The CDR3 region has the DNA TGTGCCTGTGGTGCTATCCACACCGATAAACTCATCTTT. Translated, it gives CACGAIHTDKLIF.

The genes are TRDV2 and TRDJ1; 8 bases match TRDD3. The CDR3 spans 16 residues. V shed 0 bases and J 0 bases; nucleotides not matched to a gene: 5. Germline V gene lookup returns CDR1 GEAIGNYY and CDR2 EKD. CDR3 protein: CACDTLLGANTDKLIF. The CDR3 DNA reads TGTGCCTGTGACACCTTACTGGGGGCTAACACCGATAAACTCATCTTT.

This clone was seen a single time. The chain combines TRDV2 with TRDJ1, with 13 nucleotides matching TRDD3. This CDR3 is 18 amino acids long. CDR1 is GEAIGNYY, CDR2 EKD, per germline. The V segment lost 0 bases and the J segment 2 bases; nucleotides outside the gene matches: 8. This CDR3 reads CACDTLVLGDTRTDKLIF. The DNA of the CDR3 is TGTGCCTGTGACACCCTCGTACTGGGGGATACGAGGACCGATAAACTCATCTTT.

As to this clone: The amino acid sequence in TCRdb belongs to a much larger clone and departs from this DNA's translation at residue 13, likely a sequencing read error; the sequence shown is translated from the DNA. The chain carries TRDV2 and TRDJ1, with D tentatively TRDD2 or TRDD3 (8 bases each). Germline V gene lookup returns CDR1 GEAIGNYY and CDR2 EKD. Trimming took 1 base from V and 0 from J, leaving 32 bases between them. The CDR3 is made up of 22 amino acids. CDR3 region: CACDTLPTGPGGLPTDTDKLIF. CDR3 bases: TGTGCCTGTGACACTCTTCCTACGGGGCCTGGGGGACTCCCGACCGACACCGATAAACTCATCTTT.

A few counts support this clone. This chain uses TRDV2 with TRDJ1; 10 bases are shared with TRDD3. The CDR3 consists of 14 residues. V shed 3 bases and J 3 bases; nucleotides not matched to a gene: 3. Germline CDR1 and CDR2: GEAIGNYY and EKD. This CDR3 reads CACDVLGDSDKLIF. CDR3 nucleotide sequence: TGTGCCTGTGACGTACTGGGGGATTCCGATAAACTCATCTTT.

For this clone: Germline and junction disagree at one end, which may indicate a read error. Other DNA sequences within the sample encode an identical CDR3. This chain links TRDV2 with TRDJ1; 9 bases agree with TRDD3. CDR1 is GEAIGNYY and CDR2 is EKD in the germline V gene. The CDR3 has 19 residues. Written as DNA, the CDR3 is TGTGCCTGTGACACCGTGGGCACTGGGGGAACCGGGGGCACCGATAAACTTATCTTT. This gives the protein CACDTVGTGGTGGTDKLIF.

In its sample, this clone was seen a few times. With a far larger clone one base away, a read error is the likely cause. Other nucleotide sequences from this sample produce the same CDR3. This chain links TRDV2 with TRDJ1; no reliable D call. Germline CDR1 and CDR2: GEAIGNYY and EKD. This CDR3 is 14 amino acids long. The CDR3 spells CACDTVEHGDKLIF. The CDR3 DNA sequence: TGCGCCTGTGACACCGTAGAACACGGGGATAAACTCATCTTT.

This clone was counted a few times. The protein that TCRdb holds for this DNA derives from a much larger clone and differs from the translated DNA at residue 15, which likely indicates a read error; the protein shown here is translated from the DNA. The chain employs TRDV2 and TRDJ1; no clear D gene. CDR3 length equals 22 residues. Germline CDR1 GEAIGNYY, CDR2 EKD. Trimming removed 1 base at V and 3 bases at J, with 35 bases between. DNA for the CDR3: TGTGCCTGTGACACTCTGCAGGGTATCATGGCTGGACCCATTCATGTTCCCGATAAACTCATCTTT. It translates to CACDTLQGIMAGPIHVPDKLIF.

In regard to this clone: This sequence is one base from a far larger clone and is likely a read error. CDR3 loop: CACDTPFTGGTGGTDKLIF. CDR3 nucleotides: TGTGCCTGTGACACCCCCTTTACTGGGGGAACCGGGGGCACCGATAAACTCATCTTT. The J gene is TRDJ1, the V gene TRDV2; TRDD3 aligns across 9 bases. The CDR3 length is 19 residues. The V gene's germline CDR1 is GEAIGNYY and CDR2 EKD. V was clipped by 0 bases and J by 1 base; unmatched bases: 14.

This clone has more than one count but fewer than ten. The chain carries TRDV2 and TRDJ3; 7 nucleotides line up with TRDD3. Per germline, CDR1 GEAIGNYY and CDR2 EKD. The V segment lost 0 bases and the J segment 0 bases; nucleotides outside the gene matches: 10. The CDR3 spans 20 residues. The chain's CDR3 is CACDTGFSGDRSWDTRQMFF. The CDR3 coding sequence is TGTGCCTGTGACACCGGGTTTTCGGGGGATCGCTCCTGGGACACCCGACAGATGTTTTTC.

This clone was counted between two and nine times. The chain links TRDV2 to TRDJ3; the match to TRDD3 covers 11 bases. CDR1 GEAIGNYY and CDR2 EKD come from the germline V gene. With V trimmed by 1 base and J by 0 bases, 13 bases remained unmatched. The CDR3 is 22 amino acids. CDR3 DNA sequence: TGTGCCTGTGACACTGGAGGTCTGGGGGATACCTCGGGCTCCTGGGACACCCGACAGATGTTTTTC. This codes for CACDTGGLGDTSGSWDTRQMFF.

This clone appeared a few times. This chain joins TRDV2 and TRDJ1; 13 bases agree with TRDD3. J gave up 4 bases and V 0 bases, and 4 bases lay outside the gene matches. The CDR3 is 16 amino acids. The germline gives CDR1 GEAIGNYY, CDR2 EKD. The CDR3, as DNA: TGTGCCTGTGACACCCTTACTGGGGGATACGACGATAAACTCATCTTT. Translation gives CACDTLTGGYDDKLIF.

This clone appeared a few times. The V gene is TRDV2, the J gene TRDJ1; TRDD3 matches at 13 bases. V trimming: 1 base; J trimming: 9 bases; junction bases outside the gene matches: 13. The germline gives CDR1 GEAIGNYY, CDR2 EKD. The CDR3 runs 17 residues. CDR3 sequence reads: CACDTLGTGGYAAELIF. The CDR3 bases are TGTGCCTGTGACACGTTGGGAACTGGGGGATACGCGGCGGAACTCATCTTT.

This clone is categorized as medium-sized. The J gene is TRDJ1, the V gene TRDV2; a weak D match, TRDD3 (6 bases). The V and J ends lost 3 bases and 0 bases respectively, with 16 bases between them. The CDR3 extends over 16 amino acids. Looked up from germline, CDR1 is GEAIGNYY and CDR2 is EKD. CDR3 bases: TGTGCCTGTGACTCCTTACTGGGAGCCAACACCGATAAACTCATCTTT. Protein: CACDSLLGANTDKLIF.

This clone is deemed medium-sized. V usage is TRDV1 and J usage is TRDJ1, with TRDD3 matching over 12 bases. This CDR3 spans 23 amino acids. Germline CDR1 TSWWSYY, CDR2 QGS. Trimming removed 1 base from V and 4 bases from J; junction bases left unmatched: 25. The CDR3 DNA follows: TGTGCTCTTGGGGAACCATCCTCTGGGGGATACGGAAGACTAACCGCGTCCCTCGATAAACTCATCTTT. Amino acid sequence: CALGEPSSGGYGRLTASLDKLIF.

The rearrangement uses TRDV2 and TRDJ3; 12 bases agree with TRDD3. This CDR3 has 20 amino acids. The V and J ends lost 1 base and 2 bases, in that order; junction bases with no gene match: 8. The germline gives CDR1 GEAIGNYY, CDR2 EKD. The CDR3 region is CACDTAGGYAVTWDTRQMFF. CDR3 bases: TGTGCCTGTGACACGGCTGGGGGATACGCTGTGACCTGGGACACCCGACAGATGTTTTTC.

By proportion, this clone is medium-sized. The same CDR3 arises from other DNA sequences in this sample as well. The J gene is TRDJ1, the V gene TRDV2; D is perhaps TRDD3 (5 bases). The V end was cut by 0 bases, the J end by 4 bases, with 17 bases between. CDR3 length: 16 amino acids. The germline gives CDR1 GEAIGNYY, CDR2 EKD. CDR3 sequence reads: CACDTLGEGRGDKLIF. CDR3 DNA: TGTGCCTGTGACACCCTTGGGGAAGGAAGAGGCGATAAACTCATCTTT.

J is TRDJ1 and V is TRDV2, with 10 bases that match TRDD3. The ends lost 0 bases at V and 9 bases at J; junction bases unmatched: 9. Germline CDR1 GEAIGNYY, CDR2 EKD. The CDR3 extends over 15 amino acids. Here the CDR3 DNA reads TGTGCCTGTGACACCGTTGAACTGGGGGATCCCCAACTCATCTTT. It yields the protein CACDTVELGDPQLIF.

The rearrangement uses TRDV2 and TRDJ1; 8 bases line up with TRDD3. This CDR3 comprises 17 residues. The junction had 9 bases not matched to a gene; V was cut back by 1 base and J by 0 bases. Germline CDR1 reads GEAIGNYY; CDR2 reads EKD. The CDR3 DNA reads as TGTGCCTGTGACACTCTGGGGGACGCTATGTACACCGATAAACTCATCTTT. As protein: CACDTLGDAMYTDKLIF.

On this clone: A far larger clone is one base from this, pointing to a likely read error. This sample includes further DNA sequences coding for the same CDR3. The chain joins TRDV2 to TRDJ1; 7 bases are a match to TRDD3. Germline V gene data show CDR1 as GEAIGNYY and CDR2 as EKD. The CDR3 is made up of 17 amino acids. Trimming cost V 0 bases and J 2 bases; bases outside gene matches: 11. The CDR3 sequence is CACDTVLLGANTDKLIF. The CDR3 DNA is TGTGCCTGTGACACCGTACTTCTGGGGGCTAATACCGATAAACTCATCTTT.

This clone occurred a few times. It is likely a read error: a sequence one base away is far more abundant. The J gene is TRDJ3, the V gene TRDV2, with TRDD3 matching 11 bases. CDR1 and CDR2 (germline): GEAIGNYY, EKD. The CDR3 spans 20 residues. The trim removed 3 bases at V and 2 bases at J, leaving 11 bases unmatched. The CDR3 coding sequence is TGTGCCTGTGACCCCATACTGGGGGATATGCCCCCCTGGGACACCCGACAGATGTTTTTC. Its protein is CACDPILGDMPPWDTRQMFF.

This clone occurred a few times. This sequence joins TRDV2 and TRDJ1, with 12 positions matching TRDD3. Germline V gene sequence: CDR1 GEAIGNYY, CDR2 EKD. CDR3 length: 19 amino acids. V shed 3 bases, J shed 9 bases, and the junction held 22 bases outside the gene matches. The CDR3 DNA follows: TGTGCCTGTGACCCTCTAATTCCTGCAAGCCTCTCTGGGGGATACGAACTCATCTTT. Translation gives CACDPLIPASLSGGYELIF.

This clone came up a few times. A far larger clone lies a single base away; this is likely a read error. Different DNA sequences within this sample yield the same CDR3. The chain employs TRDV2 and TRDJ1; the match to TRDD3 covers 9 bases. The germline CDR1 and CDR2 sequences are GEAIGNYY and EKD. The CDR3 is made up of 17 amino acids. CDR3 residues: CACDSLGDGGGTDKLIF. CDR3 coding DNA: TGTGCCTGTGACTCCCTGGGGGATGGGGGGGGCACCGATAAACTCATTTTT.

This clone was found a few times. The rearrangement joins TRDV2 to TRDJ1; D might be TRDD3 (6 bases). Trimming pared 0 bases from V and 2 bases from J, leaving 9 bases between. This CDR3 has 14 residues. CDR1 is GEAIGNYY and CDR2 is EKD in the germline V gene. CDR3 sequence (DNA): TGTGCCTGTGACACCATGGGGATTACCGATAAACTCATCTTT. Amino acid sequence: CACDTMGITDKLIF.

Turning to this clone: This likely stems from a read error, as it lies one base from a far larger clone. The chain uses TRDV1 and TRDJ1; weak D call: TRDD3 (8 bases). The CDR3 is made up of 24 amino acids. V was pared by 0 bases and J by 3 bases, with 38 bases between. In germline, CDR1 is TSWWSYY, CDR2 QGS. The DNA for the CDR3 is TGTGCTCTTGGGGAACTAATGTTAGTTCCTACGGGGGGGATAGTGGGTTCGGACCCCGATAAACTCATCTTT. This gives the protein CALGELMLVPTGGIVGSDPDKLIF.